One sample yielded the 3 T cell receptor beta chains listed below, sequenced in a study of blood T cells in healthy people across ages. A second PCR of about 7 to 11 cycles used a sample-barcoded 5' primer and a J-beta primer mix. One entry per CDR3 protein, called by TCRdb with MiXCR from the 5' RACE reads. Counted here are over 700,000 distinct CDR3 sequences, less than 70% occurring once; the ten biggest clones make up 41%. The material sequenced was blood. The receptors were gathered from a man of 80 years or more in good health.

V gene TRBV4-1 combines with J gene TRBJ2-5; 9 bases are a match to TRBD1. There are 14 residues in the CDR3. Germline V gene sequence: CDR1 MGHRA, CDR2 YSYEKL. V was pared by 0 bases and J by 7 bases, with 3 bases of the junction left unmatched. CDR3 DNA sequence: TGCGCCAGCAGCCAAGAGCAGGACAGGGGGACCCAGTACTTC. Translating gives CASSQEQDRGTQYF.

This chain joins TRBV3-1 and TRBJ2-1, with 13 nucleotides matching TRBD2. Unmatched junction bases numbered 3, after V lost 4 bases and J lost 9 bases. In germline, CDR1 is LGHDT, CDR2 YNNKEL (reference sequence). The CDR3 sequence is 14 residues long. The DNA for the CDR3 is TGTGCCAGCAGCCGGACTAGCGGGAGCGTTGAGCAGTTCTTC. The encoded protein is CASSRTSGSVEQFF.

The sample holds a few counts of this clonotype. Being one base from a much bigger clone, this may be a read error. The CDR3 DNA sequence: TGCAGCGTTGAGTGGCAAGGCGGGACCCAGTACTTC. Encoded protein: CSVEWQGGTQYF. The chain combines TRBV29-1 with TRBJ2-5; no clear D gene. CDR3 length: 12 amino acids. Trimming pared 3 bases from V and 7 bases from J, leaving 12 bases between. In germline, CDR1 is SQVTM, CDR2 ANQGSEA.